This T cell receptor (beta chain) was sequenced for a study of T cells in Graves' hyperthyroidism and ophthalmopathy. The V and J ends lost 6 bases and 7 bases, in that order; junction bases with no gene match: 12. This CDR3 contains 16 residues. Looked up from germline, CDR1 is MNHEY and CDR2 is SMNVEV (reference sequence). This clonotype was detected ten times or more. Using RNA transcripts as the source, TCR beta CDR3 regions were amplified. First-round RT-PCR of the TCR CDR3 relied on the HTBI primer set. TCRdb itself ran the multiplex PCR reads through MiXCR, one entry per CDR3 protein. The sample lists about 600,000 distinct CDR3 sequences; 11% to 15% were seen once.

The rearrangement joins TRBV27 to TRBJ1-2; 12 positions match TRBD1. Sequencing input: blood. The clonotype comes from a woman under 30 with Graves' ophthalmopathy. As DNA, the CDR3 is TGTGCCAGCAGGCTGGACGGCGGGACAGGGGGCTCTGGCTACACCTTC. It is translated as CASRLDGGTGGSGYTF.